These 10 T cell receptor beta chains came from one sample sequenced in a study of T-cell reconstitution after alpha-beta-depleted transplantation in children. TCRbeta library construction was performed incorporating unique molecular identifiers. TCRdb recomputed calls from the PCR reads with MiXCR, one row per CDR3 protein. The sample holds about 580,000 distinct CDR3 sequences, roughly 23% seen once. Sequencing was performed on PBMCs, mostly from graft donor cells, taken 360 days after TCRalphabeta/CD19-depleted stem cell transplant. The receptors here all came from a boy younger than two who had a stem cell transplant for acute myeloid leukemia, so the T cells may come from the graft donor.

There are a few counts of this clonotype. The chain couples TRBV4-3 to TRBJ2-3, with TRBD2 matching 9 bases. Unmatched junction bases numbered 5, after V lost 5 bases and J lost 11 bases. Germline CDR1 is LGHNA and CDR2 is YSLEER. This CDR3 is built from 12 residues. The CDR3 DNA reads as TGCGCCAGCAGCGATATGCGGGGGGGGCAGTATTTT. It specifies CASSDMRGGQYF.

In this sample, this clonotype turned up a few times. J is TRBJ2-3 and V is TRBV20-1; no reliable D call. With 4 bases removed from V and 0 bases from J, the gap between germline ends came to 8 bases. CDR1 and CDR2 (germline): DFQATT, SNEGSKA (reference sequence). This CDR3 is built from 13 residues. The CDR3 is CSANWRSTDTQYF. Here the CDR3 DNA reads TGCAGTGCTAATTGGCGGAGCACAGATACGCAGTATTTT.

The CDR3 sequence: CASSYGRLSQETQYF. CDR3 bases: TGTGCCAGCAGTTACGGCAGATTATCCCAAGAGACCCAGTACTTC. The chain uses TRBV6-5 and TRBJ2-5; no clear D. Trimming shortened V by 2 bases and J by 1 base, and 11 bases separated the two germline ends. The CDR3 totals 15 residues. CDR1 and CDR2 (germline): MNHEY, SVGAGI.

The genes are TRBV4-3 and TRBJ2-7; D is ambiguous. The germline V and J ends were trimmed by 1 base and 0 bases, with 13 bases remaining between them. This CDR3 spans 16 amino acids. Per germline, CDR1 LGHNA and CDR2 YSLEER. The CDR3 sequence: CASSQGLPTSSYEQYF. The DNA of the CDR3 is TGCGCCAGCAGCCAAGGTCTTCCGACGAGCTCCTACGAGCAGTACTTC.

The chain uses TRBV9 and TRBJ2-1; D call uncertain. This CDR3 spans 12 amino acids. V was cut by 8 bases and J by 5 bases, with 11 bases left in between. Germline CDR1 reads SGDLS; CDR2 reads YYNGEE. For the CDR3, the DNA is TGTGCCAGGGAAATCCGGGACAATGAGCAGTTCTTC. Its protein product is CAREIRDNEQFF.

This clonotype was counted many times. This chain joins TRBV5-1 and TRBJ2-3; TRBD1 is a possible D gene (8 bases). Germline-derived CDR1 and CDR2 are SGHRS and YFSETQ. The V gene lost 4 bases and the J gene lost 7 bases, with 16 bases spanning the gap. This CDR3 contains 14 residues. The CDR3 DNA reads TGCGCCAGCAGCCCCGGACAGGGAGGGAATACGCAGTATTTT. This encodes CASSPGQGGNTQYF.

The J gene is TRBJ2-3, the V gene TRBV20-1; 7 bases are shared with TRBD2. In germline, CDR1 is DFQATT, CDR2 SNEGSKA (reference sequence). The CDR3 extends over 14 amino acids. V shed 1 base and J 8 bases; nucleotides not matched to a gene: 9. In nucleotides, the CDR3 is TGCAGTGCTAGAGGCGTAGGCAGGGAGGGTACGCAGTATTTT. Its translation is CSARGVGREGTQYF.

The J gene is TRBJ2-3, the V gene TRBV20-1; 15 bases align to TRBD2. CDR1 is DFQATT and CDR2 is SNEGSKA in the germline V gene (reference sequence). The CDR3 is 17 residues long. The V segment lost 4 bases and the J segment 2 bases; nucleotides outside the gene matches: 7. DNA for the CDR3: TGCAGTGCTAACTCCGGGACTAGCGGGGGGCACACAGATACGCAGTATTTT. Amino acids: CSANSGTSGGHTDTQYF.

This clonotype was seen only a few times. The rearrangement links TRBV20-1 to TRBJ2-7; TRBD1 or TRBD2 may be the D gene (5 bases each). V dropped 5 bases and J dropped 5 bases, with 16 bases sitting between them. Germline CDR1 is DFQATT and CDR2 is SNEGSKA (reference sequence). This CDR3 has 13 amino acids. CDR3 residues: CSASVVGVNEQYF. The CDR3 DNA sequence: TGCAGTGCTTCCGTAGTGGGGGTCAACGAGCAGTACTTC.

The chain combines TRBV7-2 with TRBJ2-3; D is possibly TRBD1 or TRBD2 (5 bases each). The CDR3 contains 16 residues. The germline V and J ends were trimmed by 5 bases and 6 bases, with 21 bases remaining between them. Germline values: CDR1 SGHTA, CDR2 FQGNSA. The CDR3 sequence: CASSPPGTFGFDTQYF. The DNA for the CDR3 is TGTGCCAGCAGCCCCCCAGGGACCTTTGGATTCGATACGCAGTATTTT.